One sample yielded the 19 T cell receptor beta chains listed below, sequenced in a study of blood T cell repertoires in COVID-19. Libraries were prepared by immunoSEQ multiplex PCR; TCRdb keeps only in-frame clonotypes and omits some of them. In the table there are fewer than 250,000 clones, approximately 90% of which are singletons. The sample was peripheral blood. These receptors originate from a man aged 40-49 years with acute or convalescent COVID-19.

The chain carries TRBV7-2 and TRBJ1-4; D gene ambiguous. Per the germline V gene, CDR1 is SGHTA and CDR2 is FQGNSA. The CDR3 is made up of 16 amino acids. The V gene lost 0 bases and the J gene lost 8 bases, with 16 bases spanning the gap. The CDR3 DNA is TGTGCCAGCAGCTTAGCTGGGGAGGCAGGCAGGGAAAAACTGTTTTTT. Translating it yields CASSLAGEAGREKLFF.

J is TRBJ1-2 and V is TRBV19; TRBD1 agrees at 11 bases. There are 14 residues in the CDR3. CDR1 LNHDA and CDR2 SQIVND come from the germline V gene (reference sequence). Trimming at V came to 5 bases and at J to 8 bases, leaving 7 bases not matched to a gene. Here the CDR3 DNA reads TGTGCCAGTAGTCAGGACAGGGGGCGCGGAGGCTACACCTTC. It codes for CASSQDRGRGGYTF.

V gene TRBV6-4 combines with J gene TRBJ1-2, with D unresolved. Trimming removed 0 bases at V and 8 bases at J, with 10 bases between. Germline CDR1 reads MRHNA; CDR2 reads SNTAGT. This CDR3 has 13 amino acids. CDR3 in DNA: TGTGCCAGCAGTGACTCGACTGTCGGCGGCTACACCTTC. Protein sequence: CASSDSTVGGYTF.

J is TRBJ2-3 and V is TRBV29-1; 7 nucleotides line up with TRBD1. Germline V gene data show CDR1 as SQVTM and CDR2 as ANQGSEA. J lost 2 bases, V lost 7 bases, and 6 bases had no gene match. There are 13 residues in the CDR3. The CDR3 loop is CSARDSDTDTQYF. CDR3 coding DNA: TGCAGCGCTCGGGACAGCGACACAGATACGCAGTATTTT.

This chain connects TRBV6-5 to TRBJ2-5, with D possibly matching TRBD2 (5 bases). The germline V gene has CDR1 MNHEY and CDR2 SVGAGI. This CDR3 spans 14 amino acids. Trimming cost V 2 bases and J 5 bases, with 12 bases left between them. In nucleotides, the CDR3 is TGTGCCAGCAGTTACCGGGGTTTTGGGGAGACCCAGTACTTC. It specifies CASSYRGFGETQYF.

The V call is TRBV30, the J call TRBJ1-2; unclear D gene. The germline gives CDR1 GTSNPN, CDR2 SVGIG (reference sequence). The CDR3 is made up of 14 amino acids. With 1 base removed from V and 2 bases from J, the gap between germline ends came to 11 bases. The CDR3: CAWSALGLNYGYTF. The CDR3 bases are TGTGCCTGGAGTGCCCTGGGCCTGAACTATGGCTACACCTTC. Variable domain in full (rest from reference TRBV30 and TRBJ1-2): SQTIHQWPATLVQPVGSPLSLECTVEGTSNPNLYWYRQAAGRGLQLLFYSVGIGQISSEVPQNLSASRPQDRQFILSSKKLLLSDSGFYLCAWSALGLNYGYTFGSGTRLTVV.

The table lists this clone with a few counts. The V gene is TRBV10-3, the J gene TRBJ1-6; perhaps TRBD1 as D (5 bases). This CDR3 is built from 14 residues. Trimming left V 9 bases short and J 7 bases short, with 16 bases between. Germline loops: CDR1 ENHRY, CDR2 SYGVKD. The DNA of the CDR3 is TGTGCCATGTGGGCCGGGACTGAGAATTCACCCCTCCACTTT. Protein: CAMWAGTENSPLHF.

V and J are TRBV7-2 and TRBJ1-1, with D unresolved. From germline, CDR1 is SGHTA and CDR2 FQGNSA. Between the trimmed V and J ends, which lost 2 bases and 6 bases, there was a span of 13 bases. The length of the CDR3 is 14 residues. The CDR3: CASSLLGLIAEAFF. The CDR3 DNA follows: TGTGCCAGCAGCTTATTAGGACTTATCGCTGAAGCTTTCTTT.

The V call is TRBV19, the J call TRBJ1-2, with TRBD1 identical over 7 bases. This CDR3 has 16 residues. After removal of 1 base from V and 3 bases from J, the junction contained 8 bases not matched to a gene. Per germline, CDR1 LNHDA and CDR2 SQIVND (reference sequence). CDR3: CASSIGRGRSDYGYTF. As DNA, the CDR3 is TGTGCCAGTAGTATAGGGAGGGGGCGGTCTGACTATGGCTACACCTTC.

CDR3 sequence reads: CATSDPAASGSLHTDTQYF. The CDR3 nucleotides are TGTGCCACCAGTGATCCGGCGGCTAGCGGGAGTCTACATACAGATACGCAGTATTTT. The chain uses TRBV24-1 and TRBJ2-3; the match to TRBD2 covers 10 bases. Looked up from germline, CDR1 is KGHDR and CDR2 is SFDVKD. V shed 3 bases and J 3 bases; nucleotides not matched to a gene: 14. This CDR3 has 19 residues.

The CDR3 here is CASSPPQGLYNEQFF. The DNA of the CDR3 is TGTGCCAGCTCACCACCCCAGGGACTCTACAATGAGCAGTTCTTC. The rearrangement uses TRBV18 and TRBJ2-1; perhaps TRBD2 as D (6 bases). The CDR3 has 15 amino acids. Trimming stripped 0 bases from V and 3 bases from J, with 9 bases between. Looked up from germline, CDR1 is KGHSH and CDR2 is LQKENI.

The chain combines TRBV7-9 with TRBJ2-7; 16 bases agree with TRBD2. V lost 3 bases to trimming and J lost 0 bases; unmatched junction nucleotides: 8. Germline V gives CDR1 SEHNR, CDR2 FQNEAQ (reference sequence). There are 19 residues in the CDR3. Written as DNA, the CDR3 is TGTGCCAGCAGCTTGTCTCCGGGACTAGCGGGGGGGAACTCCTACGAGCAGTACTTC. Translated, it gives CASSLSPGLAGGNSYEQYF.

In this sample, this clone turned up once. The chain combines TRBV29-1 with TRBJ2-7; D perhaps matches TRBD2 (6 bases). Trimming took off 1 base at V and 3 bases at J, with 7 bases between the two ends. Germline V gives CDR1 SQVTM, CDR2 ANQGSEA. This CDR3 is 12 amino acids long. The CDR3 bases are TGCAGCGTTGAAGGGGACTTCTACGAGCAGTACTTC. Protein: CSVEGDFYEQYF.

CDR3 sequence reads: CASRSVYGYTF. CDR3 in DNA: TGTGCCAGCAGGTCGGTCTATGGCTACACCTTC. V and J are TRBV6-5 and TRBJ1-2; D is ambiguous. This CDR3 comprises 11 residues. Germline loops: CDR1 MNHEY, CDR2 SVGAGI. Trimming took off 6 bases at V and 4 bases at J, with 6 bases between the two ends.

This chain uses TRBV5-1 with TRBJ2-7; D gene ambiguous. Germline-derived CDR1 and CDR2 are SGHRS and YFSETQ. The CDR3 spans 12 residues. V lost 2 bases and J 4 bases, leaving 7 bases between the germline ends. CDR3 coding DNA: TGCGCCAGCAGCTTAGGAGAGTACGAGCAGTACTTC. Translation gives CASSLGEYEQYF.

V usage is TRBV5-1 and J usage is TRBJ1-6, with 7 bases lining up with TRBD1. CDR3 size: 17 residues. Germline loops: CDR1 SGHRS, CDR2 YFSETQ. The J segment lost 9 bases and the V segment lost 1 base, leaving 13 bases of the junction unmatched. The CDR3 loop is CASSLRGPTGTSSPLHF. The CDR3 region has the DNA TGCGCCAGCAGCTTGAGGGGACCGACAGGGACAAGTTCACCCCTCCACTTT.

The genes are TRBV3-1 (or the pseudogene TRBV3-2) and TRBJ2-5; the match to TRBD2 covers 14 bases. The CDR3 sequence is 17 residues long. The germline CDR1 and CDR2 sequences are LGHDT and YNNKEL (reference sequence). After removal of 2 bases from V and 4 bases from J, the junction contained 6 bases not matched to a gene. Here the CDR3 DNA reads TGTGCCAGCAGCCAACCGACTAGCGGGGGGGCATTAGAGACCCAGTACTTC. It specifies CASSQPTSGGALETQYF.

The V and J genes are TRBV11-2 and TRBJ2-1; the D gene is possibly TRBD2 (5 bases). CDR3 length: 15 residues. Germline V gene data show CDR1 as SGHAT and CDR2 as FQNNGV. The V and J ends lost 5 bases and 0 bases respectively, with 11 bases between them. CDR3 amino acids: CASSQSGSSYNEQFF. The DNA of the CDR3 is TGTGCCAGCAGCCAGAGCGGAAGCTCCTACAATGAGCAGTTCTTC.

This chain connects TRBV4-1 to TRBJ2-5; 7 bases match TRBD1. V was pared by 0 bases and J by 4 bases, with 5 bases of the junction left unmatched. The CDR3 covers 15 residues. Germline CDR1 is MGHRA and CDR2 is YSYEKL. The CDR3 nucleotides are TGCGCCAGCAGCCAAGATGGACAGGCACGAGAGACCCAGTACTTC. It codes for CASSQDGQARETQYF.